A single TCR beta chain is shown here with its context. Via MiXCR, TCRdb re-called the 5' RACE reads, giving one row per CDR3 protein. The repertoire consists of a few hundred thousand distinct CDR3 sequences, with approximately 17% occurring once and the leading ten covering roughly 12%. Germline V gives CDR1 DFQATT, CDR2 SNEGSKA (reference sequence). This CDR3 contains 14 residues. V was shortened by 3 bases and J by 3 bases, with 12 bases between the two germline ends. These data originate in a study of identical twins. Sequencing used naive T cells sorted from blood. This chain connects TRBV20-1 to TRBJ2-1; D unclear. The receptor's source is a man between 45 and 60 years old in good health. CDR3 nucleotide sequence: TGCAGTGCTAGTGAAGGTTGGCGCTACAATGAGCAGTTCTTC. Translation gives CSASEGWRYNEQFF.